This TCR beta chain stems from a study of shared clonotypes between healthy human individuals. Looking at the study overall: Three CD4 naive, three CD4 memory, two CD8 naive and one CD8 memory plate were used per donor. Study-level findings and limits: What limited the represented genetic and exposure-history diversity was the small number of donors.

Germline values: CDR1 SGHRS, CDR2 YFSETQ. This CDR3 has 14 residues. The junction had 6 bases not matched to a gene; V was cut back by 3 bases and J by 5 bases. As to this clone: Antigen: not known.

Measured with immunoSEQ multiplex PCR; TCRdb has only the in-frame clones, and not every one. The sample lists more than 2 million clones, 90% to 96% seen once, with roughly 0.13% in the top ten. The chain employs TRBV5-1 and TRBJ2-7, with TRBD1 identical over 9 bases. This sequence was found in a man younger than 35 in good health. Material for sequencing was naive CD4+ T cells sorted from blood. Subset denoted: CD45RA+ positively selected. The chain's CDR3 is CASSSRTGENEQYF. The CDR3 DNA is TGCGCCAGCAGCTCCCGGACAGGGGAAAACGAGCAGTACTTC.